Below are 20 T cell receptor beta chains sequenced from a single sample in a study of T-cell memory formation after mild COVID-19. One entry per CDR3 protein, called by TCRdb with MiXCR from the 5' RACE reads. Of 350,000 to 550,000 distinct CDR3 sequences listed, 15% to 20% are singletons. Material: PBMCs or a T cell subset sorted from them (not recorded which). These receptors were taken from a young man who had mild COVID-19 (a few samples of this study predate the infection). Cell type and time point are not known.

Many counts were recorded for this clonotype. This chain connects TRBV4-1 to TRBJ2-7, with D perhaps matching TRBD2 (6 bases). Per germline, CDR1 MGHRA and CDR2 YSYEKL. The CDR3 consists of 14 residues. V dropped 3 bases and J dropped 5 bases, with 14 bases sitting between them. This CDR3 is CASSHMAGFNEQYF. CDR3 coding DNA: TGCGCCAGCAGCCATATGGCGGGGTTCAACGAGCAGTACTTC.

This clonotype has a count of ten or more. The V and J genes are TRBV5-1 and TRBJ2-1, with D hard to call. This CDR3 spans 13 amino acids. CDR1 and CDR2 from the germline V gene are SGHRS and YFSETQ. V was pared by 1 base and J by 6 bases, with 8 bases between. The CDR3 here is CASSLPGSNEQFF. The CDR3 bases are TGCGCCAGCAGCTTGCCAGGTAGCAATGAGCAGTTCTTC.

This clonotype was counted ten times or more. The gene calls are TRBV29-1 and TRBJ2-5; unclear D gene. Germline V gene sequence: CDR1 SQVTM, CDR2 ANQGSEA. The V gene lost 4 bases and the J gene lost 0 bases, with 6 bases spanning the gap. CDR3 length equals 12 residues. CDR3 residues: CSVVQNQETQYF. The CDR3 DNA reads as TGCAGCGTTGTACAGAACCAAGAGACCCAGTACTTC.

This clonotype was counted a few times. This rearrangement joins TRBV5-1 to TRBJ2-3; possibly TRBD2 for D (5 bases). This CDR3 has 13 residues. Trimming cost V 4 bases and J 5 bases, with 11 bases left between them. CDR1 and CDR2 (germline): SGHRS, YFSETQ. CDR3 sequence: CASSPHGEDTQYF. The DNA of the CDR3 is TGCGCCAGCAGCCCCCACGGGGAAGATACGCAGTATTTT. Together with reference TRBV5-1 and TRBJ2-3, the CDR3 gives the full variable domain: KAGVTQTPRYLIKTRGQQVTLSCSPISGHRSVSWYQQTPGQGLQFLFEYFSETQRNKGNFPGRFSGRQFSNSRSEMNVSTLELGDSALYLCASSPHGEDTQYFGPGTRLTVL.

This clonotype was counted ten times or more. The CDR3 is CASSVSGVGDTQYF. The CDR3 DNA reads as TGTGCCAGCAGTGTAAGCGGGGTGGGAGATACGCAGTATTTT. This sequence joins TRBV2 and TRBJ2-3; 7 bases align to TRBD2. Germline lookup yields CDR1 SNHLY and CDR2 FYNNEI. The length of the CDR3 is 14 residues. J was trimmed by 5 bases and V by 4 bases; bases with no gene match: 6.

The chain joins TRBV7-2 to TRBJ2-2, with 13 bases matching TRBD2. Germline V gene data show CDR1 as SGHTA and CDR2 as FQGNSA. V lost 3 bases and J lost 7; bases outside the gene matches: 5. The length of the CDR3 is 16 residues. CDR3 in amino acids: CASSFTGTSGVGELFF. CDR3 coding DNA: TGTGCCAGCAGCTTTACCGGGACTAGCGGGGTCGGGGAGCTGTTTTTT.

This clonotype was counted a few times. The V and J genes are TRBV4-1 and TRBJ2-5, with D perhaps matching TRBD2 (6 bases). Germline V gives CDR1 MGHRA, CDR2 YSYEKL. The CDR3 consists of 14 residues. V was clipped by 3 bases and J by 5 bases, with 13 bases between them. CDR3 in amino acids: CASSQTWDLETQYF. In DNA form, the CDR3 reads TGCGCCAGCAGCCAGACGTGGGACTTGGAGACCCAGTACTTC.

This clonotype was counted at least ten times. Written as DNA, the CDR3 is TGTGCCAGCAGCCCCGGACAGGGGGTTTCCTACGAGCAGTACTTC. The encoded protein is CASSPGQGVSYEQYF. The V call is TRBV14, the J call TRBJ2-7; 10 bases align to TRBD1. Looked up from germline, CDR1 is SGHDN and CDR2 is FVKESK. The trim removed 4 bases at V and 1 base at J, leaving 4 bases unmatched. The CDR3 contains 15 residues.

CDR3 sequence: CASSPTRTGGEETQYF. DNA for the CDR3: TGCGCCAGCAGCCCCACCAGGACAGGGGGCGAAGAGACCCAGTACTTC. This chain connects TRBV4-3 to TRBJ2-5, with TRBD1 matching 11 bases. Germline CDR1 reads LGHNA; CDR2 reads YSLEER. V lost 4 bases, J lost 3 bases, and 7 bases stayed unmatched. The CDR3 is made up of 16 amino acids.

This chain joins TRBV7-9 and TRBJ2-1, with 7 nucleotides matching TRBD1. CDR3 length: 14 residues. Germline loops: CDR1 SEHNR, CDR2 FQNEAQ (reference sequence). V shed 5 bases and J 7 bases; nucleotides not matched to a gene: 8. The CDR3 loop reads CASSPETGWNEQFF. CDR3 DNA: TGTGCCAGCAGCCCTGAGACAGGGTGGAATGAGCAGTTCTTC.

The chain has TRBV13 and TRBJ2-7; 9 bases align to TRBD1. V shed 5 bases and J 0 bases; nucleotides not matched to a gene: 5. From germline, CDR1 is PRHDT and CDR2 FYEKMQ (reference sequence). The CDR3 spans 15 residues. The CDR3 region is CASSGSTGGSYEQYF. The CDR3 DNA follows: TGTGCCAGCAGCGGGTCGACAGGGGGCTCCTACGAGCAGTACTTC.

This clonotype was seen more than once but under ten times. The CDR3 bases are TGTGCCAGCAGCCCCATACTGCTAGCGGGGGGCAGCACAGATACGCAGTATTTT. Translating gives CASSPILLAGGSTDTQYF. The chain is built from TRBV12-3 or TRBV12-4 and TRBJ2-3; 11 bases are shared with TRBD2. CDR3 size: 18 residues. J lost 0 bases, V lost 6 bases, and 11 bases had no gene match.

This clonotype appeared a few times. V gene TRBV24-1 combines with J gene TRBJ2-3; D is unclear. Germline lookup yields CDR1 KGHDR and CDR2 SFDVKD. V dropped 4 bases and J dropped 0 bases, with 7 bases sitting between them. This CDR3 has 14 amino acids. CDR3 nucleotides: TGTGCCACCAGTGACACCGCTAGCACAGATACGCAGTATTTT. Translating gives CATSDTASTDTQYF.

This chain links TRBV5-6 with TRBJ2-7, with no clear D. This CDR3 is built from 14 residues. V was cut by 1 base and J by 3 bases, with 11 bases left in between. Germline V gene data show CDR1 as SGHDT and CDR2 as YYEEEE. This CDR3 reads CASSLWQAGYEQYV. DNA of the CDR3: TGTGCCAGCAGCTTGTGGCAGGCTGGCTACGAGCAGTACGTC.

The chain is built from TRBV23-1 and TRBJ2-1, with 9 bases identical to TRBD1. TRBV23-1 counts as an open reading frame of uncertain function. This CDR3 comprises 15 residues. Trimming removed 5 bases from V and 9 bases from J; junction bases left unmatched: 11. The DNA for the CDR3 is TGCGCCAGCAGTTTAGGGGACAGGGTTCTGCTTGAGCAGTTCTTC. Translation gives CASSLGDRVLLEQFF.

The chain recombines TRBV7-3 with TRBJ1-1; tentative D call: TRBD1 (6 bases). V was shortened by 5 bases and J by 3 bases, with 10 bases between the two germline ends. This CDR3 spans 13 amino acids. The V gene's germline CDR1 is SGHTA and CDR2 FQGTGA. The CDR3 loop reads CASSQRGDTEAFF. CDR3 in DNA: TGTGCCAGCAGCCAGAGGGGGGACACTGAAGCTTTCTTT.

This clonotype was found many times. The chain is built from TRBV28 and TRBJ2-7; tentative D call: TRBD2 (5 bases). CDR1 is MDHEN and CDR2 is SYDVKM in the germline V gene. The V end was cut by 4 bases, the J end by 3 bases, with 10 bases between. The CDR3 totals 13 residues. The CDR3 bases are TGTGCCAGCAGTTCGGGGTTCCTCTACGAGCAGTACGTC. The encoded protein is CASSSGFLYEQYV.

This clonotype was counted between two and nine times. The junction differs from germline at one of its ends, possibly a read error. The rearrangement joins TRBV28 to TRBJ2-3, with no clear D. The CDR3 is 14 amino acids. The germline gives CDR1 MDHEN, CDR2 SYDVKM. CDR3 amino acids: CASSFTDATYTQYF. CDR3 DNA: TGTGCCAGCAGTTTTACAGACGCCACATATACGCAGTATTTT.

This clonotype was found a few times. CDR3 bases: TGTGCCAGCAGCGAAACAGGTAACCCCCTGTCCTACGAGCAGTACTTC. It translates to CASSETGNPLSYEQYF. The V and J genes are TRBV7-9 and TRBJ2-7, with D possibly matching TRBD1 (5 bases). V lost 5 bases, J lost 1 base, and 18 bases lay in between. Germline lookup yields CDR1 SEHNR and CDR2 FQNEAQ (reference sequence). This CDR3 spans 16 amino acids.

The chain links TRBV15 to TRBJ2-3; tentative D call: TRBD2 (5 bases). The germline V gene encodes CDR1 LNHNV and CDR2 YYDKDF (reference sequence). V was pared by 1 base and J by 6 bases, with 11 bases between. The length of the CDR3 is 14 residues. The DNA of the CDR3 is TGTGCCACCAGCAGAGGTATTGGGGAGGATACGCAGTATTTT. Residues: CATSRGIGEDTQYF.